A single TCR beta chain is shown here with its context. What it recognizes is unknown. PCR employed 60 Vbeta and 13 Jbeta primers. TCRdb's table, derived via immunoSEQ multiplex PCR, lists solely in-frame clones and lacks some. This sample contains some 130,000 clones. This CDR3 is 15 amino acids long. The germline V gene encodes CDR1 SGDLS and CDR2 YYNGEE. The ends were cut back, 4 bases at V and 4 bases at J, with 14 bases in the middle. The sample comes from a study of cytomegalovirus exposure and HLA in healthy donors. Study-wide results and caveats: A later look showed TCR association rates differing by HLA locus, highest for DRB1 and lowest for HLA-C. Apart from CMV serostatus, no immune exposure information was available. Relative to the approximately 680-donor mean, N-insertions were reportedly fewer in an Asian-associated ancestry cluster in a later analysis. Later work found most CMV-associated TCR beta chains apparently HLA-restricted.

The receptor comes from a man between 18 and 29 years old in good health and CMV-seronegative. The specimen sequenced was PBMCs. This chain uses TRBV9 with TRBJ2-2; unclear D gene. CDR3 amino acids: CASSSKAASTGELFF. The CDR3 DNA is TGTGCCAGCAGCTCAAAGGCTGCTAGCACCGGGGAGCTGTTTTTT.